This T cell receptor beta chain comes out of a study of blood T cell repertoires in COVID-19. The repertoire was sequenced with immunoSEQ multiplex PCR; TCRdb's copy has only in-frame clones and lacks some. The data show about 120,000 clones, more than 65% seen once. This CDR3 region has 17 residues. Germline-derived CDR1 and CDR2 are KGHDR and SFDVKD. Trimming at V came to 6 bases and at J to 1 base, leaving 11 bases not matched to a gene. The material sequenced was peripheral blood. The receptor comes from a man between 45 and 60 years old with acute or convalescent COVID-19. The rearrangement links TRBV24-1 to TRBJ2-1, with 7 bases aligning to TRBD1. CDR3 bases: TGTGCCACCAGTTCAAGACAGGGAATTATTTCCTACAATGAGCAGTTCTTC. Translating gives CATSSRQGIISYNEQFF.